This T cell receptor (beta chain) was found in a study of lymphopenia after photon versus proton radiotherapy. Study-wide results and caveats: In patients who died, overall survival fell as post-nadir TCR diversity dropped more. Better survival with proton therapy was suggested as possible, not demonstrated. Proton therapy kept repertoires fairly stable, unlike photons, which gained effector/memory cells. After the lymphocyte nadir, photon-treated repertoires showed oligoclonal expansion, especially of CD8+ Temra cells.

As concerns this clone: The target antigen is unknown.

Trimming shortened V by 2 bases and J by 1 base, and 20 bases separated the two germline ends. The CDR3 extends over 18 amino acids. The germline CDR1 and CDR2 sequences are MNHNS and SASEGT. Clones were sequenced by immunoSEQ multiplex PCR, and TCRdb holds only the in-frame ones, with some missing. This sample has around 20,000 clones, with about 90% found just once. V usage is TRBV6-1 and J usage is TRBJ1-1, with D maybe TRBD1 (6 bases). This TCR was recovered from a woman in her sixties or seventies with pancreatic cancer. Some clones in this sample may be carry-over from other donors' samples. This specimen consisted of peripheral blood, obtained from a patient treated with proton-based radiotherapy. CDR3 coding DNA: TGTGCCAGCAGTGAATCAACTACAGGGTATTTTGCGAACACTGAAGCTTTCTTT. It is translated as CASSESTTGYFANTEAFF.